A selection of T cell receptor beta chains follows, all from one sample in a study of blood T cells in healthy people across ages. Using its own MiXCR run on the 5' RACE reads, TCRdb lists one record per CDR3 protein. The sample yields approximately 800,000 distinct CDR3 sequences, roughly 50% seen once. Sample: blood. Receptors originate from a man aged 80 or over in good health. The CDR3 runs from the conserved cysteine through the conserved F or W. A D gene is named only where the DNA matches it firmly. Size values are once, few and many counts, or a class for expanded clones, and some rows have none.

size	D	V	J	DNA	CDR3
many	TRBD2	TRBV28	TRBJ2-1	TGTGCCAGCACCCTTAGCGGGAACCCCTACAATGAGCAGTTCTTC	CASTLSGNPYNEQFF
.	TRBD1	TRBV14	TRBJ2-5	TGTGCCAGCAGCCGCGGACAGGGGGGAGAGACCCAGTACTTC	CASSRGQGGETQYF
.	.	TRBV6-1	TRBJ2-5	TGTGCCAGCAGTGACAGCCAGGGCATTCAAGAGACCCAGTACTTC	CASSDSQGIQETQYF
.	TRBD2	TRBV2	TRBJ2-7	TGTGCCAGCAGTGGGCTAGCGGGAGCCGAGGTTTACGAGCAGTACTTC	CASSGLAGAEVYEQYF
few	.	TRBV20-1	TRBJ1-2	TGCAGTGCCTCTGACGAGGGACCCCGGGTTCACTATGGCTACACCTTC	CSASDEGPRVHYGYTF
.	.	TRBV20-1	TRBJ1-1	TGCAGTGCCCCAGACAGCTCTGTGGACACTGAAGCTTTCTTT	CSAPDSSVDTEAFF
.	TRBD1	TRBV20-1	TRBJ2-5	TGCAGTGCTTATCCGGGACAGGGATCCGAGACCCAGTACTTC	CSAYPGQGSETQYF
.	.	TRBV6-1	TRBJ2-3	TGTGCCAGCAGCGAATCGAGTAGGAACAGATACGCGTATTTT	CASSESSRNRYAYF
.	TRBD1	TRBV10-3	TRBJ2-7	TGTGCCATCAGCCGATCGGGACAGGGGTTTAACAATGAGCAGTACTTC	CAISRSGQGFNNEQYF
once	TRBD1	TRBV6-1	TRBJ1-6	TGTGCCAGCAGTTGGACAGGGGACAATTCACCCCTCCACTTT	CASSWTGDNSPLHF
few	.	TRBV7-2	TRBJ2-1	TGTGCCAGCAGCTTGGCACTAGCCAATGAGCAGTTCTTC	CASSLALANEQFF
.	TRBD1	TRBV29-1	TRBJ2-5	TGCAGCGTTGTAAGGACAGGGGTGGGAGAGACCCAGTACTTC	CSVVRTGVGETQYF
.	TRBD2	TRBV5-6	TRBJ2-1	TGTGCCAGCAGCTTGGTACTAGCGGGGGTCTACAATGAGCAGTTCTTC	CASSLVLAGVYNEQFF
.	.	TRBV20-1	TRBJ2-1	TGCAGTGCTAGAAAGGGCGACACCAATGAGCAGTTCTTC	CSARKGDTNEQFF
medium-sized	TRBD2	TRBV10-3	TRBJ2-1	TGTGCCATCCTAGCGGGAGCCCACAATGAGCAGTTCTTC	CAILAGAHNEQFF
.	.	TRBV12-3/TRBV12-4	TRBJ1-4	TGTGCCAGCAGTTTAGATAGAGGGTATAATGAAAAACTGTTTTTT	CASSLDRGYNEKLFF
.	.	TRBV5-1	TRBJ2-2	TGCGCCAGCAGCTCCAAAGGTGGGACCCACACCGGGGAGCTGTTTTTT	CASSSKGGTHTGELFF
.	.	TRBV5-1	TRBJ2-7	TGCGCCAGCAGCACCAGTTACAGCTACGAGCAGTACTTC	CASSTSYSYEQYF
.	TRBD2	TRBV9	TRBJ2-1	TGTGCCAGCAGCGTAGTAAGACGAGCGGGAGGCAATGAGCAGTTCTTC	CASSVVRRAGGNEQFF
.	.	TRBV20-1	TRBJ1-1	TGCAGTGCTCGGATCGGACAGCGGGCTTTCTTT	CSARIGQRAFF
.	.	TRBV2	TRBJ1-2	TGTGCCAGCAGGGACCGTTCCTGGGGCTACACCTTC	CASRDRSWGYTF
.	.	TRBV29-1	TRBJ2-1	TGCAGCGTAGCCCAACGGGGTCAGTACAATGAGCAGTTCTTC	CSVAQRGQYNEQFF
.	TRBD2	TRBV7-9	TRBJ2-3	TGTGCCAGCAGCCCGATAGGACTAGCCCTATACGCGTATTTT	CASSPIGLALYAYF
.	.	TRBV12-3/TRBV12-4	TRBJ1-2	TGTGCCAGCAGATACGACGGTTCTAACTATGGCTACACCTTC	CASRYDGSNYGYTF
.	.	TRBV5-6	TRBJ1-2	TGTGCCGGCAGCGAAGGACAGAACTATGGCTACACCTTC	CAGSEGQNYGYTF
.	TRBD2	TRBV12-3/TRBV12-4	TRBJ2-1	TGTGCCAGCAGTTTGGCCTGGGGGGGACTAGCGGGGACCAATGAGCAGTTCTTC	CASSLAWGGLAGTNEQFF
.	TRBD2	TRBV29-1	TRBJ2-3	TGCAGCGTTGACCTAGCGGAGTTCACAGATACGCAGTATTTT	CSVDLAEFTDTQYF
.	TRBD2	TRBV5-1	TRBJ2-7	TGCGCCAGCAGCTTAGGGACTAGTCTCTATGAGCAGTACTTC	CASSLGTSLYEQYF
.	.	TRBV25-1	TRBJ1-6	TGTGCCAGCGGAGCGGGACGGAGCTATAATTCACCCCTCCACTTT	CASGAGRSYNSPLHF
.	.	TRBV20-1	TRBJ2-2	TGCAGTGCTAGAGATTTTGGCGGGACTGACACCGGGGAGCTGTTTTTT	CSARDFGGTDTGELFF
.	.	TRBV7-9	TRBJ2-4	TGTGCCAGCAGTGGCCAGTTTTACGGGCAGTACTTC	CASSGQFYGQYF
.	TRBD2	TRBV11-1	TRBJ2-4	TGTGCCAGCAGCCTTGGGACTAGCGGGAGTTTTAACATTCAGTACTTC	CASSLGTSGSFNIQYF
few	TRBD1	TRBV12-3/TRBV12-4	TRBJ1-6	TGTGCCAGCAGTTTAGAGGGGACAGGGCGATCACCCCTCCACTTT	CASSLEGTGRSPLHF
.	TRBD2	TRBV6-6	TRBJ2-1	TGTGCCAGCAGGGAGAGCGGGAGGTCCTACAATGAGCAGTTCTTC	CASRESGRSYNEQFF
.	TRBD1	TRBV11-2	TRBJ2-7	TGTGCCAGCAGGGGACCGGGACAGGGCTACGAGCAGTACTTC	CASRGPGQGYEQYF
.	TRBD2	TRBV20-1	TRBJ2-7	TGCAGTGCTAGAGCAATAGCGGGAACTGGCTACGAGCAGTACTTC	CSARAIAGTGYEQYF
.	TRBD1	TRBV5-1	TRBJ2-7	TGCGCCAGCAGCAGACCCGGGACAGGGGTCTACGAGCAGTACTTC	CASSRPGTGVYEQYF
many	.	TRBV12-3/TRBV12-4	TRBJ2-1	TGTGCCAGCAGTGATCCCACCAGGTTGAATGAGCAGTTCTTC	CASSDPTRLNEQFF
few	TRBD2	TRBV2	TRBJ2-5	TGTGCCAGCATTGATAGTGGGACTAGGGGAAAAGAGACCCAGTACTTC	CASIDSGTRGKETQYF
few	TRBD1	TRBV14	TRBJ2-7	TGTGCCAGCAGCCGACAGGGGGCCAGCTCCTACGAGCAGTACTTC	CASSRQGASSYEQYF